Sequencing of this T cell receptor (beta chain) was carried out in a study of T-cell memory formation after mild COVID-19. A single record per CDR3 protein comes from TCRdb applying MiXCR to the 5' RACE reads. The data show about 210,000 distinct CDR3 sequences, about 27% seen once. Study-wide points: Clones contracting across day 15 to 85 had a balanced CD4/CD8 profile; later expanding clones leaned CD4+.

In regard to this clonotype: Its antigen remains unknown.

The sequenced sample was PBMCs or a T cell subset sorted from them (not recorded which). The clonotype comes from an adult woman who had mild COVID-19 (a few samples of this study predate the infection). Cell type and time point are not known.

CDR3 loop: CASSLRLEQETQYF. The CDR3 coding sequence is TGTGCCAGCAGTTTAAGACTAGAGCAAGAGACCCAGTACTTC. V usage is TRBV12-3 or TRBV12-4 and J usage is TRBJ2-5, with D possibly TRBD2 on 6 matching bases. Trimming cost V 2 bases and J 2 bases, with 9 bases left between them. This CDR3 is built from 14 residues.